The next 21 T cell receptor beta chains were all read from a single sample in a study. TCRdb re-derived calls from the RT-PCR reads in MiXCR, one entry per CDR3 protein. Of hundreds of thousands of distinct CDR3 sequences in the sample, approximately 15% were seen once. The sample comprised memory CD4+ T cells from blood. The receptors originated from a female donor in good health, serving as a healthy control.

The chain carries TRBV7-2 and TRBJ2-1; 8 bases are shared with TRBD2. The CDR3 totals 17 residues. Germline loops: CDR1 SGHTA, CDR2 FQGNSA. V lost 2 bases and J lost 9; bases outside the gene matches: 15. Here the CDR3 reads CASSLRPLTSAEGEQFF. The CDR3 DNA is TGTGCCAGCAGCTTACGTCCCCTGACTAGCGCAGAAGGTGAGCAGTTCTTC. Full variable domain (missing parts from reference TRBV7-2 and TRBJ2-1): GAGVSQSPSNKVTEKGKDVELRCDPISGHTALYWYRQSLGQGLEFLIYFQGNSAPDKSGLPSDRFSAERTGGSVSTLTIQRTQQEDSAVYLCASSLRPLTSAEGEQFFGPGTRLTVL.

This chain links TRBV5-6 with TRBJ2-3, with D perhaps matching TRBD2 (6 bases). This CDR3 contains 16 residues. Germline V gene sequence: CDR1 SGHDT, CDR2 YYEEEE. V was trimmed by 4 bases and J by 1 base, leaving 16 bases between them. The CDR3 spells CASSPPPGGGTDTQYF. The CDR3 coding sequence is TGTGCCAGCAGCCCACCCCCCGGCGGGGGCACAGATACGCAGTATTTT.

V gene TRBV7-3 combines with J gene TRBJ2-3; TRBD2 matches 12 bases. Germline values: CDR1 SGHTA, CDR2 FQGTGA. This CDR3 is 16 amino acids long. After removal of 5 bases from V and 0 bases from J, the junction contained 3 bases not matched to a gene. CDR3 coding DNA: TGTGCCAGCAGCCGCACTAGCGGGAGGAGCACAGATACGCAGTATTTT. This codes for CASSRTSGRSTDTQYF.

This clonotype was counted many times. This chain links TRBV7-9 with TRBJ1-1, with 7 bases lining up with TRBD1. Germline CDR1 and CDR2: SEHNR and FQNEAQ (reference sequence). Trimming cost V 4 bases and J 10 bases; bases outside gene matches: 12. The length of the CDR3 is 14 residues. CDR3 sequence: CASSYLDRVYGAFF. The CDR3 DNA reads TGTGCCAGCAGCTACCTCGACAGGGTATATGGAGCTTTCTTT.

Written as DNA, the CDR3 is TGTGCCAGCAGCTTTGGACAGTTAGGGTCTGGGGCCAACGTCCTGACTTTC. Protein sequence: CASSFGQLGSGANVLTF. The V gene is TRBV7-2, the J gene TRBJ2-6; D is perhaps TRBD1 (6 bases). CDR3 length equals 17 residues. Trimming took 3 bases from V and 1 from J, leaving 13 bases between them. The germline CDR1 and CDR2 sequences are SGHTA and FQGNSA.

This clonotype occurred a few times. V gene TRBV12-3 or TRBV12-4 combines with J gene TRBJ1-1; 8 bases are a match to TRBD1. This CDR3 is built from 16 residues. After removal of 5 bases from V and 1 base from J, the junction contained 9 bases not matched to a gene. The CDR3 here is CASSQHGTGENTEAFF. In DNA form, the CDR3 reads TGTGCCAGCAGTCAACACGGGACAGGCGAGAACACTGAAGCTTTCTTT.

In its sample, this clonotype was seen many times. V usage is TRBV9 and J usage is TRBJ2-3; perhaps D is TRBD1 or TRBD2 (6 bases each). V dropped 6 bases and J dropped 3 bases, with 17 bases sitting between them. CDR1 is SGDLS and CDR2 is YYNGEE in the germline V gene. The CDR3 covers 15 residues. The CDR3 reads CASTPRPGATDTQYF. The CDR3 DNA follows: TGTGCCAGCACCCCCAGGCCGGGGGCTACAGATACGCAGTATTTT. Using reference TRBV9 and TRBJ2-3 for the parts outside the CDR3, the full variable domain is DSGVTQTPKHLITATGQRVTLRCSPRSGDLSVYWYQQSLDQGLQFLIQYYNGEERAKGNILERFSAQQFPDLHSELNLSSLELGDSALYFCASTPRPGATDTQYFGPGTRLTVL.

Ten or more counts support this clonotype. V gene TRBV30 combines with J gene TRBJ2-6; 10 bases map to TRBD2. CDR1 and CDR2 (germline): GTSNPN, SVGIG (reference sequence). V lost 5 bases, J lost 4 bases, and 11 bases stayed unmatched. This CDR3 region has 17 residues. CDR3 sequence reads: CAWEPLAGAAGANVLTF. As DNA, the CDR3 is TGTGCCTGGGAACCTCTAGCGGGAGCTGCAGGGGCCAACGTCCTGACTTTC.

The V and J genes are TRBV5-6 and TRBJ2-2, with D unclear. This CDR3 region has 15 residues. Germline CDR1 and CDR2: SGHDT and YYEEEE. The germline V and J ends were trimmed by 5 bases and 2 bases, with 13 bases remaining between them. Here the CDR3 DNA reads TGTGCCAGCAGTCGGACGGAAATTAACACCGGGGAGCTGTTTTTT. This gives the protein CASSRTEINTGELFF.

This clonotype occurred a few times. The chain uses TRBV14 and TRBJ2-1; D might be TRBD2 (7 bases). This CDR3 is built from 16 residues. Trimming left V 0 bases short and J 1 base short, with 10 bases between. Germline V gene lookup returns CDR1 SGHDN and CDR2 FVKESK. The CDR3 spells CASSQERGGSYNEQFF. Written as DNA, the CDR3 is TGTGCCAGCAGCCAAGAGAGGGGGGGTTCCTACAATGAGCAGTTCTTC.

This clonotype showed up just a few times. The chain joins TRBV30 to TRBJ1-5, with 8 bases fitting TRBD1. The germline CDR1 and CDR2 sequences are GTSNPN and SVGIG (reference sequence). The CDR3 loop spans 13 amino acids. The V and J ends lost 0 bases and 5 bases, in that order; junction bases with no gene match: 0. DNA for the CDR3: TGTGCCTGGAGTGTACAGGGGGATCAGCCCCAGCATTTT. This sequence encodes CAWSVQGDQPQHF. The entire variable domain, with the rest obtained from reference TRBV30 and TRBJ1-5, is as follows: SQTIHQWPATLVQPVGSPLSLECTVEGTSNPNLYWYRQAAGRGLQLLFYSVGIGQISSEVPQNLSASRPQDRQFILSSKKLLLSDSGFYLCAWSVQGDQPQHFGDGTRLSIL.

The chain has TRBV20-1 and TRBJ2-1; the D call may be TRBD1 or TRBD2 (5 bases each). From germline, CDR1 is DFQATT and CDR2 SNEGSKA (reference sequence). The CDR3 covers 14 residues. Trimming shortened V by 6 bases and J by 0 bases, and 12 bases separated the two germline ends. The CDR3 nucleotides read TGCAGTGCCACAGGTGGGAGCTCCTACAATGAGCAGTTCTTC. Protein sequence: CSATGGSSYNEQFF.

This clonotype was picked up a small number of times. Written as DNA, the CDR3 is TGCGCCAGCAGCTTGGGTGGCTTACTAGCCAAAAACATTCAGTACTTC. This codes for CASSLGGLLAKNIQYF. V is TRBV5-1 and J is TRBJ2-4, with unresolved D. Trimming took off 0 bases at V and 0 bases at J, with 10 bases between the two ends. The CDR3 is 16 amino acids. Looked up from germline, CDR1 is SGHRS and CDR2 is YFSETQ.

The table lists this clonotype with a few counts. The rearrangement links TRBV11-2 to TRBJ1-1; D is unresolved. This CDR3 has 13 amino acids. Germline assignment: CDR1 SGHAT and CDR2 FQNNGV. V shed 7 bases and J shed 4 bases, with 13 bases lying between them. CDR3 residues: CASTLGTRTEAFF. In DNA form, the CDR3 reads TGTGCCAGCACCTTGGGTACCCGCACTGAAGCTTTCTTT.

This rearrangement joins TRBV20-1 to TRBJ2-1; 8 bases fit TRBD2. This CDR3 has 12 amino acids. From germline, CDR1 is DFQATT and CDR2 SNEGSKA (reference sequence). J gave up 9 bases and V 7 bases, and 8 bases lay outside the gene matches. CDR3 in DNA: TGCAGTGGGATAGCGGGATGGGGTGAGCAGTTCTTC. Amino acids: CSGIAGWGEQFF.

This clonotype appeared many times. The genes are TRBV28 and TRBJ2-2; TRBD2 agrees at 7 bases. With V trimmed by 7 bases and J by 4 bases, 9 bases remained unmatched. CDR3 size: 15 residues. Germline assignment: CDR1 MDHEN and CDR2 SYDVKM. The CDR3, as DNA: TGTGCCAGCACCCTCGGGAGGCAGAGCACCGGGGAGCTGTTTTTT. Its translation: CASTLGRQSTGELFF.

The chain employs TRBV30 and TRBJ1-5; a possible D gene is TRBD1 (5 bases). Germline lookup yields CDR1 GTSNPN and CDR2 SVGIG (reference sequence). The CDR3 runs 16 residues. V lost 2 bases and J lost 0, with 14 bases in between. The CDR3 is CAWSLPDNHSNQPQHF. CDR3 nucleotide sequence: TGTGCCTGGAGTCTGCCGGACAACCATAGCAATCAGCCCCAGCATTTT.

The gene calls are TRBV29-1 and TRBJ2-2, with 8 bases aligning to TRBD2. CDR1 is SQVTM, CDR2 ANQGSEA, per germline. The V segment lost 4 bases and the J segment 7 bases; nucleotides outside the gene matches: 11. This CDR3 has 15 amino acids. This CDR3 is CSVGLRLASDGELFF. The DNA of the CDR3 is TGCAGCGTTGGTCTCCGACTAGCGTCCGACGGGGAGCTGTTTTTT.

This clonotype was counted between two and nine times. V and J are TRBV28 and TRBJ2-1; 8 bases match TRBD2. Trimming cost V 8 bases and J 9 bases; bases outside gene matches: 15. CDR1 and CDR2 from the germline V gene are MDHEN and SYDVKM. The CDR3 is made up of 15 amino acids. CDR3 sequence (DNA): TGTGCCAGCTTTACCGCCGGGACTAGTTCGGGTGAGCAGTTCTTC. This gives the protein CASFTAGTSSGEQFF.

This clonotype was picked up many times. The chain has TRBV6-5 and TRBJ2-2, with 10 bases fitting TRBD2. After removal of 8 bases from V and 5 bases from J, the junction contained 11 bases not matched to a gene. The CDR3 spans 16 residues. CDR1 and CDR2 from the germline V gene are MNHEY and SVGAGI. CDR3: CASGRTSGGGTGELFF. The CDR3 coding sequence is TGTGCCAGCGGCAGGACTAGCGGAGGCGGAACCGGGGAGCTGTTTTTT.

The gene calls are TRBV7-9 and TRBJ2-1, with TRBD1 matching over 8 bases. Per the germline V gene, CDR1 is SEHNR and CDR2 is FQNEAQ (reference sequence). The CDR3 totals 14 residues. J gave up 7 bases and V 11 bases, and 13 bases lay outside the gene matches. CDR3 nucleotide sequence: TGTGCCGAGGAAGAGGACAGGGTAGAAAATGAGCAGTTCTTC. It is translated as CAEEEDRVENEQFF.